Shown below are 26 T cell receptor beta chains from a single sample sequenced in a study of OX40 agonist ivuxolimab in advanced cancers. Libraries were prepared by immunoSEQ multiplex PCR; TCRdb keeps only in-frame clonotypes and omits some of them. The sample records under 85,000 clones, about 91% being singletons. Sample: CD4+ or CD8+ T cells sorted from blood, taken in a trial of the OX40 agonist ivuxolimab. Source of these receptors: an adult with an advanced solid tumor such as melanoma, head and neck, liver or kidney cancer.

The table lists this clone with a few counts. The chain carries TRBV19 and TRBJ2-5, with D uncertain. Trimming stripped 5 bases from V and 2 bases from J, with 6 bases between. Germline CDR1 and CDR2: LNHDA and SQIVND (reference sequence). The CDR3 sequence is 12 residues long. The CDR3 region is CASSLRQETQYF. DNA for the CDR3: TGTGCCAGTAGTCTGCGTCAAGAGACCCAGTACTTC.

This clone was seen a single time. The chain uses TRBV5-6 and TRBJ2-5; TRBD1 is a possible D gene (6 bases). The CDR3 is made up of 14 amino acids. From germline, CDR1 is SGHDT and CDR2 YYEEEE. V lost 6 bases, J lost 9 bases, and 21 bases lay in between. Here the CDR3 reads CASNPLRGSGAQYF. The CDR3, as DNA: TGTGCCAGCAACCCCCTCAGGGGTTCAGGGGCCCAGTACTTC.

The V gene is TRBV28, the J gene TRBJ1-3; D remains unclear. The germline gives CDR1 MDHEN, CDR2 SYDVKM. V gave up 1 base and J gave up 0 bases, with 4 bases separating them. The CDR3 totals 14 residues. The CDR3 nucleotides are TGTGCCAGCAGTTTATACGGCTCTGGAAACACCATATATTTT. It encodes CASSLYGSGNTIYF. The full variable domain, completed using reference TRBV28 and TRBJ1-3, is DVKVTQSSRYLVKRTGEKVFLECVQDMDHENMFWYRQDPGLGLRLIYFSYDVKMKEKGDIPEGYSVSREKKERFSLILESASTNQTSMYLCASSLYGSGNTIYFGEGSWLTVV.

CDR3 DNA: TGTGCCAGCGGGAGCGGGGGCTCTTACCAAGAGACCCAGTACTTC. Its translation: CASGSGGSYQETQYF. The chain joins TRBV9 to TRBJ2-5, with TRBD2 identical over 8 bases. The CDR3 has 15 residues. Per the germline V gene, CDR1 is SGDLS and CDR2 is YYNGEE. J was trimmed by 0 bases and V by 7 bases; bases with no gene match: 8.

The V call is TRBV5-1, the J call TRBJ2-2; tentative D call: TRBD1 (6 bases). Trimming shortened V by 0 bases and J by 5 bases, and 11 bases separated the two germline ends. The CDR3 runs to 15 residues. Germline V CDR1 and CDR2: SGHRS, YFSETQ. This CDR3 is CASSLGQEQTGELFF. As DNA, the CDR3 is TGCGCCAGCAGCTTGGGACAGGAGCAGACCGGGGAGCTGTTTTTT.

In DNA form, the CDR3 reads TGCGCCAGCAGCACATTACAGGGATTATACACTGAAGCTTTCTTT. Its protein product is CASSTLQGLYTEAFF. This chain joins TRBV5-1 and TRBJ1-1, with D tentatively TRBD1 (6 bases). With 4 bases removed from V and 3 bases from J, the gap between germline ends came to 16 bases. This CDR3 is 15 amino acids long. The V gene's germline CDR1 is SGHRS and CDR2 YFSETQ.

CDR3 residues: CAWSVRGNGQPQHF. CDR3 in DNA: TGTGCCTGGAGTGTACGAGGAAATGGACAGCCCCAGCATTTT. The V gene is TRBV30, the J gene TRBJ1-5; D ambiguous. The germline V gene has CDR1 GTSNPN and CDR2 SVGIG (reference sequence). The CDR3 spans 14 residues. Between the trimmed V and J ends, which lost 0 bases and 7 bases, there was a span of 13 bases.

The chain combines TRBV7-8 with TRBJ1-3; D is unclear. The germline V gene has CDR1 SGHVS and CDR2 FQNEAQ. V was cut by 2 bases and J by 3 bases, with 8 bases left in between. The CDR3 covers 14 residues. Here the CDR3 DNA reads TGTGCCAGCAGCTTAATGGGTGTTGGAAACACCATATATTTT. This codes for CASSLMGVGNTIYF. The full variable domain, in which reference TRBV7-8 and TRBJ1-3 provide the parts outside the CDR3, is GAGVSQSPRYKVAKRGQDVALRCDPISGHVSLFWYQQALGQGPEFLTYFQNEAQLDKSGLPSDRFFAERPEGSVSTLKIQRTQQEDSAVYLCASSLMGVGNTIYFGEGSWLTVV.

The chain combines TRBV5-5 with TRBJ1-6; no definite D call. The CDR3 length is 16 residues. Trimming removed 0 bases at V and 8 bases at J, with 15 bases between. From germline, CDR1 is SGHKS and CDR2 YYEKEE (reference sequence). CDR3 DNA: TGTGCCAGCAGCTTGGCCCTAAGGGCCTACGATTCACCCCTCCACTTT. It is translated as CASSLALRAYDSPLHF.

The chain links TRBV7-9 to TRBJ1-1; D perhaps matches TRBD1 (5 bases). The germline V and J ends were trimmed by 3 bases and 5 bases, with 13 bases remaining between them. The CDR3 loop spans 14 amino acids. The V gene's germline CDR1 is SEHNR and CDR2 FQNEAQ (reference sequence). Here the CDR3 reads CASSLKGTWTEAFF. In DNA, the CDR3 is TGTGCCAGCAGCTTGAAGGGGACTTGGACTGAAGCTTTCTTT.

The CDR3 reads CASSGQGVDTQYF. The CDR3 bases are TGCGCCAGCAGCGGACAGGGGGTAGATACGCAGTATTTT. The chain carries TRBV5-1 and TRBJ2-3; TRBD1 matches at 10 bases. The CDR3 has 13 residues. Germline CDR1 reads SGHRS; CDR2 reads YFSETQ. V was clipped by 4 bases and J by 5 bases; unmatched bases: 1.

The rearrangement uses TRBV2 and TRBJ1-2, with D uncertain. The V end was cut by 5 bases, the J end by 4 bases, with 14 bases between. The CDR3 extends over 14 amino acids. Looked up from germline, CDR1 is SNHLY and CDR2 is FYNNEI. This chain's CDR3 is CASSPGEQVYGYTF. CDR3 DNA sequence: TGTGCCAGCAGTCCGGGCGAGCAGGTCTATGGCTACACCTTC.

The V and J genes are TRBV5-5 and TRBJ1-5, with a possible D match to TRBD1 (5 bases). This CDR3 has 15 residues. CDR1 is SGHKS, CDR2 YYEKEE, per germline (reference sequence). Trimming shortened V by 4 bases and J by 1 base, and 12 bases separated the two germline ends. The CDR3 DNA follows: TGTGCCAGCAGCCACGAAGGGGTGAGCAATCAGCCCCAGCATTTT. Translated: CASSHEGVSNQPQHF.

CDR3 nucleotides: TGTGCCAGCAGCCGAGGGGGCAGGAGCTATGGCTACACCTTC. Protein product: CASSRGGRSYGYTF. The J gene is TRBJ1-2, the V gene TRBV6-5; 7 bases line up with TRBD1. The CDR3 contains 14 residues. Germline V lookup: CDR1 MNHEY, CDR2 SVGAGI. The J segment lost 4 bases and the V segment lost 6 bases, leaving 8 bases of the junction unmatched.

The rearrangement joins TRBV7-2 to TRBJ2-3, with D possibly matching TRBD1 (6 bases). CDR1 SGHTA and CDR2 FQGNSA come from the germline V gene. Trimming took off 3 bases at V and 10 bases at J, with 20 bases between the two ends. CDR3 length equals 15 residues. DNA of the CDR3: TGTGCCAGCAGCTTGGCCTCCGGGACACCGTTTGCGCAGTATTTT. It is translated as CASSLASGTPFAQYF.

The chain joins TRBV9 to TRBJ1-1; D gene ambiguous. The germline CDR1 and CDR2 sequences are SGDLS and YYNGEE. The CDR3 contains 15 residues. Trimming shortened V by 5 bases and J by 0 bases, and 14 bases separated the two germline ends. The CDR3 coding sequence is TGTGCCAGCAGTTATCCGGGGAACATGAACACTGAAGCTTTCTTT. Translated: CASSYPGNMNTEAFF.

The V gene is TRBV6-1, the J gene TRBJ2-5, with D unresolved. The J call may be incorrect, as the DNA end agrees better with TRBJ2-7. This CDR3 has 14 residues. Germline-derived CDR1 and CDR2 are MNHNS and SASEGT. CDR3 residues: CASKRIGMAYEQYF. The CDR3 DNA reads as TGTGCCAGCAAGCGTATTGGGATGGCCTACGAGCAGTACTTC.

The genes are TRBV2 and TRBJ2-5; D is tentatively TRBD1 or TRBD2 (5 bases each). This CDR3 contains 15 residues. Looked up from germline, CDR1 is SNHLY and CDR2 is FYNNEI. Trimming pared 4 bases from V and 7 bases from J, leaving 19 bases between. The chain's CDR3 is CASSGGGGGQGTQYF. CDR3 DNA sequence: TGTGCCAGCAGTGGCGGCGGAGGCGGGCAGGGGACCCAGTACTTC.

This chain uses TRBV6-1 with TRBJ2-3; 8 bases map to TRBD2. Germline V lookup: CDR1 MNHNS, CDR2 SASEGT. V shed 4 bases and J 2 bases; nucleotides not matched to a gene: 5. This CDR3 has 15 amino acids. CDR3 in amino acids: CASSGPAGDTDTQYF. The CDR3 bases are TGTGCCAGCAGTGGTCCAGCGGGGGACACAGATACGCAGTATTTT.

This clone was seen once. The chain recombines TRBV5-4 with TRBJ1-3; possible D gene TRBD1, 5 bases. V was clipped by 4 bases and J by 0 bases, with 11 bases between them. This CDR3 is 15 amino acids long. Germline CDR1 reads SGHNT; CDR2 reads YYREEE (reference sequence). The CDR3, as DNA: TGTGCCAGCAGCCGGGACGTTGACTCTGGAAACACCATATATTTT. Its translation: CASSRDVDSGNTIYF.

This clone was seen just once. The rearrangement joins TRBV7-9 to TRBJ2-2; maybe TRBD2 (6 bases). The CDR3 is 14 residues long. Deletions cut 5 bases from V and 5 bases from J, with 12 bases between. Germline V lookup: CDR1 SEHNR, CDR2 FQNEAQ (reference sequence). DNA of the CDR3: TGTGCCAGCAGCCGGGGGTTGGAGACCGGGGAGCTGTTTTTT. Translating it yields CASSRGLETGELFF.

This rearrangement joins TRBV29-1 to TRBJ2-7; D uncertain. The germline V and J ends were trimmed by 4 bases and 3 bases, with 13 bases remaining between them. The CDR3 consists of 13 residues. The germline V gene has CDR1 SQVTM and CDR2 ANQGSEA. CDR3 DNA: TGCAGCGTTGGGTGGGCCGCCAACTACGAGCAGTACTTC. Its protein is CSVGWAANYEQYF.

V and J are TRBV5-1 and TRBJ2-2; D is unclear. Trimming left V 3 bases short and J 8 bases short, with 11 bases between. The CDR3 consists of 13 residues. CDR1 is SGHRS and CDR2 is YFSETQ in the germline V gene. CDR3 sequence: CASSSDPAGELFF. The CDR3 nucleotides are TGCGCCAGCAGCTCGGACCCCGCGGGGGAGCTGTTTTTT.

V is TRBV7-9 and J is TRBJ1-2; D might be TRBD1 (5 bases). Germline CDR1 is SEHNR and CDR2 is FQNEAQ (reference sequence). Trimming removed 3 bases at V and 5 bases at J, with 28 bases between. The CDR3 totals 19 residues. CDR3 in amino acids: CASSFDVGEYTRLRYGYTF. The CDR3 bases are TGTGCCAGCAGCTTCGATGTGGGGGAATACACCCGTTTGAGGTATGGCTACACCTTC. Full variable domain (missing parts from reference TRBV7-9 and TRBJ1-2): DTGVSQNPRHKITKRGQNVTFRCDPISEHNRLYWYRQTLGQGPEFLTYFQNEAQLEKSRLLSDRFSAERPKGSFSTLEIQRTEQGDSAMYLCASSFDVGEYTRLRYGYTFGSGTRLTVV.

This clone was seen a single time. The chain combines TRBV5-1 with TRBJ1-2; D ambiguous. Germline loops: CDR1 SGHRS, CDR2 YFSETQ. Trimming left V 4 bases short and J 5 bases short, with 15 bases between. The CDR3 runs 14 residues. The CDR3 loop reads CASSPMPDGYGYTF. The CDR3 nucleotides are TGCGCCAGCAGCCCGATGCCAGACGGTTATGGCTACACCTTC.

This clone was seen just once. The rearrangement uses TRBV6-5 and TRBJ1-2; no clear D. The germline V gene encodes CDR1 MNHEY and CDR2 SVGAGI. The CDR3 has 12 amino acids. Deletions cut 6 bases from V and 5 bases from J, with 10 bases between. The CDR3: CASSPEGYGYTF. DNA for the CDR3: TGTGCCAGCAGCCCCGAGGGATATGGCTACACCTTC.